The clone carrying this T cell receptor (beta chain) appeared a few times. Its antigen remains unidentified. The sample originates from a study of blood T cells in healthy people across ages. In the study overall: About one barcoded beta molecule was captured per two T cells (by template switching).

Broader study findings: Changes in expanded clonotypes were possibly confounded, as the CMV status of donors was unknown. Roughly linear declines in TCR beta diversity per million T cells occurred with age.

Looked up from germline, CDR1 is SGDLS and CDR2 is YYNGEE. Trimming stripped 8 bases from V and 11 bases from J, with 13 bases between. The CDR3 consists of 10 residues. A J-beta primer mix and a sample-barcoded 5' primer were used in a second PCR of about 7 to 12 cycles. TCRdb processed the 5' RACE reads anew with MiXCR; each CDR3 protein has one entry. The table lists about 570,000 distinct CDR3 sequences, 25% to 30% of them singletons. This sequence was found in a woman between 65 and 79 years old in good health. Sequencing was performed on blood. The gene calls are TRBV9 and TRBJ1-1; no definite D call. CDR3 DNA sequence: TGTGCCAGGACCCCCCTTAGGGCTTTCTTT. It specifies CARTPLRAFF.